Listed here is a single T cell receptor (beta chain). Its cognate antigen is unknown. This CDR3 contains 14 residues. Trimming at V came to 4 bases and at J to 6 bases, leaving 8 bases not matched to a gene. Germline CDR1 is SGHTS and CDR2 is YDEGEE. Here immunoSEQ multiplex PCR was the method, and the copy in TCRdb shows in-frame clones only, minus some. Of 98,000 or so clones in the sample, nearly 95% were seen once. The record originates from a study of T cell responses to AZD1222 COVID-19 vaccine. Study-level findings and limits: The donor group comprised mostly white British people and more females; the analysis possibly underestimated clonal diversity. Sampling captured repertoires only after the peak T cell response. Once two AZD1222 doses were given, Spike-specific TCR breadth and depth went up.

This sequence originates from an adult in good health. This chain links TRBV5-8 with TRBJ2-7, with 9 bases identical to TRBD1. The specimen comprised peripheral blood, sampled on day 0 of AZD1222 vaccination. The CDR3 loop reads CASSHRGRNGEQYF. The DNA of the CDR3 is TGTGCCAGCAGCCACAGGGGGCGCAACGGCGAGCAGTACTTC.